This TCR beta chain came from a study of tumor-infiltrating lymphocytes in primary liver carcinoma. Broader study findings: Tumor-adjacent and tumor-blood pairs displayed less overlap than did pairs of tumor regions. Against blood, tumors held a significantly higher top-250-clone fraction (p = 0.039).

Concerning this clonotype: Its antigen is undetermined. The junction departs from the called germline gene at one end, perhaps through a read error.

Using a constant-region primer together with ProtoScript II reverse transcriptase, TCR beta cDNA was made from around 500 ng of total RNA. Three nested multiplex PCR rounds of slightly modified ARM-PCR generated TCR beta libraries. The first two PCR rounds used TRBV1-TRBV30 primers with a Cbeta primer, roughly 10 cycles each. TCRdb reprocessed the multiplex PCR reads with MiXCR, giving one entry per CDR3 protein. The repertoire holds 300,000 to 350,000 distinct CDR3 sequences, with 65% as singletons. The CDR3 has 14 amino acids. Germline assignment: CDR1 SGHAT and CDR2 FQNNGV. Blood RNA was derived from unsorted whole blood, and germline DNA was extracted too. Before the operation took place, around 4 milliliters of peripheral blood were collected.

The clonotype comes from a man aged 35-49 years with primary liver carcinoma and hepatitis B virus infection. The chain recombines TRBV11-2 with TRBJ1-6; D gene ambiguous. Specimen: peripheral blood. The CDR3 spells CVSSFEVFNSPLHF. The DNA for the CDR3 is TGTGTCAGCAGCTTTGAAGTGTTTAACTCACCCCTCCACTTT. Complete variable domain (other parts from reference TRBV11-2 and TRBJ1-6): EAGVAQSPRYKIIEKRQSVAFWCNPISGHATLYWYQQILGQGPKLLIQFQNNGVVDDSQLPKDRFSAERLKGVDSTLKIQPAKLEDSAVYLCVSSFEVFNSPLHFGNGTRLTVT.